These T cell receptor beta chains were read from a single sample in a study of control samples from healthy donors and cancer patients. Here immunoSEQ multiplex PCR was the method, and the copy in TCRdb shows in-frame clones only, minus some. In the table there are about 140,000 clones, about 89% of which are singletons. Sequenced sample: blood. All receptors come from a young man in good health. CDR3s include the opening cysteine and the closing phenylalanine or tryptophan. A D gene is named only where the DNA matches it firmly. For some rows the clone size is stated as once, few or many, or as a class when expanded; others skip it.

TRBJ1-5 | . | . | TRBV19 | TGTGCCAGTAGTCCAAGTCTTTATAGCAATCAGCCCCAGCATTTT | CASSPSLYSNQPQHF
TRBJ1-2 | . | . | TRBV5-1 | TGCGCCAGCAGCTTGGCCCAAGACGGTGGCTACACCTTC | CASSLAQDGGYTF
TRBJ1-4 | . | . | TRBV10-3 | TGTGCCACCACCAATCAACAGGAGACTAATGAAAAACTGTTTTTT | CATTNQQETNEKLFF
TRBJ1-3 | . | once | TRBV28 | TGTGCCAGCAGTTTCGTCAGGACGACTGGAAACACCATATATTTT | CASSFVRTTGNTIYF
TRBJ2-3 | TRBD1 | . | TRBV13 | TGTGCCAGCGCAGGGGGCGCGAATACGCAGTATTTT | CASAGGANTQYF
TRBJ1-5 | . | . | TRBV19 | TGTGCCAGTAGTATAGGACCAGGGAGCAATCAGCCCCAGCATTTT | CASSIGPGSNQPQHF
TRBJ1-2 | . | . | TRBV4-1 | TGCGCCAGCAGCCAGGATGGGGACGGCATTAACTATGGCTACACCTTC | CASSQDGDGINYGYTF
TRBJ2-7 | . | . | TRBV6-5 | TGTGCCAGCAGTTATTTGGACGAGCAGTACTTC | CASSYLDEQYF
TRBJ2-7 | . | . | TRBV21-1 | TGCGGCGCGGGACAGGGTGGAGTTTTAAACACCTACGAGCAGTACTTC | CGAGQGGVLNTYEQYF
TRBJ2-3 | TRBD1 | . | TRBV7-9 | TGTGCCAGCAGCTCTCCCAGGGACAGGGTAACAGATACGCAGTATTTT | CASSSPRDRVTDTQYF
TRBJ1-1 | . | . | TRBV6-6 | TGTGCCAGCAGCATCGGACAGATGAACACTGAAGCTTTCTTT | CASSIGQMNTEAFF
TRBJ1-3 | . | few | TRBV15 | TGTGCCACCAGCAGGTCAGGGGCACAGAGCTCTGGAAACACCATATATTTT | CATSRSGAQSSGNTIYF
TRBJ2-7 | TRBD1 | . | TRBV18 | TGTGCCAGCTCACCACTAACCGGGACAGGGCAAGGCGAGCAGTACTTC | CASSPLTGTGQGEQYF
TRBJ1-5 | . | once | TRBV2 | TGTGCCAGCAGTGAAGTTCGGGACACCGTTGGGCCCCAGCATTTT | CASSEVRDTVGPQHF
TRBJ2-1 | TRBD1 | . | TRBV11-3 | TGTGCCAGCAGCTTAGGGTGGGGGACAGGTGTCAATGAGCAGTTCTTC | CASSLGWGTGVNEQFF
TRBJ2-7 | . | . | TRBV6-1 | TGTGCCAGCAGTGAAGCGGCCAACTCCTACGAGCAGTACTTC | CASSEAANSYEQYF
TRBJ1-4 | . | . | TRBV25-1 | TGTGCCAGTCAGGAGGGAAAAAGTGAAAAACTGTTTTTT | CASQEGKSEKLFF
TRBJ2-1 | TRBD2 | . | TRBV19 | TGTGCCAGTAACCCAGACCGATACGGGACTAGCCGCAATGAGCAGTTCTTC | CASNPDRYGTSRNEQFF
TRBJ1-1 | . | . | TRBV5-1 | TGCGCCAGCAGCTTGACGGTGAACACTGAAGCTTTCTTT | CASSLTVNTEAFF
TRBJ2-3 | . | . | TRBV7-9 | TGTGCCAGCAGCTCCGGGACTGGCTCACACGTTACGCAGTATTTT | CASSSGTGSHVTQYF
TRBJ1-4 | TRBD1 | . | TRBV27 | TGTGCGAGCAGGGGACAGATTAATGAAAAACTGTTTTTT | CASRGQINEKLFF
TRBJ1-4 | TRBD1 | . | TRBV5-6 | TGTGCCAGCAGCTCTTCCGGACAGGGGGGTGAAAAACTGTTTTTT | CASSSSGQGGEKLFF
TRBJ2-5 | . | . | TRBV7-2 | TGTGCCAGCGGGATGATTGGAATCGCGGGAGAGACCCAGTACTTC | CASGMIGIAGETQYF
TRBJ2-3 | . | . | TRBV6-5 | TGTGCCACCGGGACCCTCAGGGCGCAGTATTTT | CATGTLRAQYF
TRBJ1-1 | . | . | TRBV7-6 | TGTGCCAGCAGCCCTAGAGGCAGCCCTTCTGAAGCTTTCTTT | CASSPRGSPSEAFF
TRBJ1-2 | . | . | TRBV27 | TGTGCCAGCAGTTTCCTCGATTCATCCTATGGCTACACCTTC | CASSFLDSSYGYTF
TRBJ1-1 | . | . | TRBV12-3/TRBV12-4 | TGTGCCAGCAGTTGGGACGGGAACACTGAAGCTTTCTTT | CASSWDGNTEAFF
TRBJ1-2 | . | . | TRBV30 | TGTGCCTGGAGTGCGGGGGCGCGGTATGGCTACACCTTC | CAWSAGARYGYTF
TRBJ2-7 | . | once | TRBV7-3 | TGTGCCAGCAGCCAAGGGGTGAGGGACGAGCAGTACTTC | CASSQGVRDEQYF
TRBJ1-1 | . | . | TRBV3-1/TRBV3-2 | TGTGCCAGCAGCCAAGTGGCTGTCACAGGAAGCACTGAAGCTTTCTTT | CASSQVAVTGSTEAFF
TRBJ1-5 | . | . | TRBV11-2 | TGTGCCAGCAGCCCAGGTGACAATCAGCCCCAGCATTTT | CASSPGDNQPQHF
TRBJ1-2 | . | . | TRBV7-9 | TGTGCCAGCAGCTTGGACGGTTATGGCTACACCTTC | CASSLDGYGYTF
TRBJ1-5 | . | . | TRBV7-2 | TGTGCCAGCAGCTTAGCGACAGGCTTGATCTTTCAGCCCCAGCATTTT | CASSLATGLIFQPQHF
TRBJ1-4 | . | once | TRBV6-6 | TGTGCCAGCAGCGATCGGGACGTCCAAAAACTGTTTTTT | CASSDRDVQKLFF
TRBJ1-1 | TRBD1 | . | TRBV11-2 | TGTGCCAGCAGCTCCGGACAGGGGTGGACTGAAGCTTTCTTT | CASSSGQGWTEAFF
TRBJ2-2 | . | . | TRBV7-2 | TGTGCCAGCGGTCCCCGGGGTTGGACCGGGGAGCTGTTTTTT | CASGPRGWTGELFF
TRBJ1-6 | . | . | TRBV7-9 | TGTGCCAGCAGCTTAATGGGAGAGAAGGATTCACCCCTCCACTTT | CASSLMGEKDSPLHF
TRBJ2-3 | . | . | TRBV29-1 | TGCAGCGTTGAAGTTCCAGACCCCACAGATACGCAGTATTTT | CSVEVPDPTDTQYF
TRBJ1-2 | TRBD1 | . | TRBV5-1 | TGCGCCAGCAGCCCGCAAGGGGGCTCTGGCTATGGCTACACCTTC | CASSPQGGSGYGYTF
TRBJ2-5 | . | . | TRBV2 | TGTGCCAGCAGGTACAGGGAAGGCGAGACCCAGTACTTC | CASRYREGETQYF
TRBJ1-2 | . | . | TRBV6-5 | TGTGCCAGCAGGCCCAGGGCTAACTACTATGGCTACACCTTC | CASRPRANYYGYTF
TRBJ1-2 | . | . | TRBV6-4 | TGTGCCAGCATAGGGAGCAGGCCCATCTATGGCTACACCTTC | CASIGSRPIYGYTF
TRBJ2-7 | . | . | TRBV24-1 | TGTGCCACCAGTCCCCGAACAGGGACGACCTACGAGCAGTACTTC | CATSPRTGTTYEQYF
TRBJ1-3 | . | . | TRBV6-5 | TGTGCCAGCAGTTCCGAGTATCAATTTGGAAACACCATATATTTT | CASSSEYQFGNTIYF
TRBJ2-5 | . | . | TRBV5-6 | TGTGCCAGCAGCTTGAGGGGTATTGGGGAGACCCAGTACTTC | CASSLRGIGETQYF
TRBJ2-3 | . | . | TRBV5-1 | TGCGCCAGCAGTGTAGCGGCCACAGATACGCAGTATTTT | CASSVAATDTQYF
TRBJ2-7 | TRBD1 | . | TRBV7-8 | TGTGCCAGCAGCTGGGCGGGGACAGGCGAGCAGTACTTC | CASSWAGTGEQYF
TRBJ1-5 | . | . | TRBV29-1 | TGCAGCGTTCAGGGACTGGGTCAGCCCCAGCATTTT | CSVQGLGQPQHF
TRBJ2-7 | TRBD1 | . | TRBV4-1 | TGCGCCAGCAGCCAGGGGACAGGGGTGGGCCACGAGCAGTACTTC | CASSQGTGVGHEQYF
TRBJ2-5 | TRBD2 | . | TRBV18 | TGTGCCAGGGCCTCGACTAGCGGGGGCCTTGGGGGTGAGACCCAGTACTTC | CARASTSGGLGGETQYF
TRBJ2-5 | . | . | TRBV7-3 | TGTGCCAGCAGCTTAACAGGAGACTACCAAGAGACCCAGTACTTC | CASSLTGDYQETQYF
TRBJ1-1 | . | . | TRBV2 | TGTGCCAGCCGTGGTAACAGGGATACACCACAGAACACTGAAGCTTTCTTT | CASRGNRDTPQNTEAFF